The 24 T cell receptor beta chains given below trace back to one sample, sequenced in a study of memory B cells and T cells in multiple sclerosis. Stimulus-free culture yielded autoproliferating CFSE-dim and non-proliferating CFSE-high T cells, each sequenced separately. Pooled replicate wells came from about 5x10^7 CFSE-labeled PBMCs cultured roughly seven days without stimulus. These receptors have no known antigen. Some clones are missing from TCRdb's copy, which holds only in-frame ones; the method was immunoSEQ multiplex PCR. The sample lists 9,000 to 15,000 clones, 80% to 90% occurring once. The sequenced material came from PBMCs from blood kept in culture. These receptor sequences come from a human donor with multiple sclerosis.

This chain connects TRBV29-1 to TRBJ1-2; tentatively, D is TRBD1 (6 bases). V was cut by 3 bases and J by 7 bases, with 15 bases left in between. Germline lookup yields CDR1 SQVTM and CDR2 ANQGSEA. The CDR3 extends over 13 amino acids. The CDR3 protein is CSVDGGTILGYTF. CDR3 in DNA: TGCAGCGTTGATGGCGGGACAATTCTTGGCTACACCTTC.

The chain joins TRBV4-1 to TRBJ1-4; weak D call: TRBD1 (6 bases). V was trimmed by 5 bases and J by 5 bases, leaving 15 bases between them. This CDR3 has 15 amino acids. Germline assignment: CDR1 MGHRA and CDR2 YSYEKL. The CDR3 loop is CASSNGQSANEKLFF. Written as DNA, the CDR3 is TGCGCCAGCAGCAACGGACAGAGTGCGAATGAAAAACTGTTTTTT.

With regard to this clone: At one boundary the junction diverges from the germline segment, which might be a read error. The chain links TRBV7-2 to TRBJ2-1; D gene uncertain. CDR1 is SGHTA and CDR2 is FQGNSA in the germline V gene. The CDR3 loop spans 17 amino acids. The CDR3 sequence is CASSLAGYRTSDNEQFF. CDR3 DNA sequence: TGTGCCAGCAGCTTAGCAGGATATCGAACCTCCGACAATGAGCAGTTCTTC.

This chain connects TRBV7-2 to TRBJ1-2; 7 bases agree with TRBD1. The CDR3 runs 13 residues. Germline V gene lookup returns CDR1 SGHTA and CDR2 FQGNSA. J lost 8 bases, V lost 0 bases, and 3 bases had no gene match. CDR3 sequence (DNA): TGTGCCAGCAGCTTAGCACAGGGGAGAGGCTACACCTTC. Amino acids: CASSLAQGRGYTF. Full variable domain (rest looked up from reference TRBV7-2 and TRBJ1-2): GAGVSQSPSNKVTEKGKDVELRCDPISGHTALYWYRQSLGQGLEFLIYFQGNSAPDKSGLPSDRFSAERTGGSVSTLTIQRTQQEDSAVYLCASSLAQGRGYTFGSGTRLTVV.

The rearrangement joins TRBV27 to TRBJ2-2; 9 nucleotides agree with TRBD2. The CDR3 runs to 15 residues. The V gene end was trimmed by 6 bases and the J gene end by 3 bases; junction bases not matched to a gene: 5. Germline loops: CDR1 MNHEY, CDR2 SMNVEV (reference sequence). This CDR3 is CASRGGGADTGELFF. The DNA for the CDR3 is TGTGCCAGCAGGGGCGGGGGGGCCGACACCGGGGAGCTGTTTTTT.

This clone was recorded only once. The CDR3 bases are TGTGCCAGCAGCCCAACTAGCTACGTCCAAGAGACCCAGTACTTC. The encoded protein is CASSPTSYVQETQYF. The chain is built from TRBV7-9 and TRBJ2-5; weak D call: TRBD2 (6 bases). The CDR3 is 15 residues long. The V end lost 5 bases, the J end lost 1 base, and 14 bases lay between the germline ends. Germline CDR1 and CDR2: SEHNR and FQNEAQ (reference sequence).

The sample holds a few counts of this clone. CDR3 amino acids: CASSRGTGGSRGYTF. The CDR3 DNA sequence: TGCGCCAGCAGTCGCGGGACAGGGGGTAGTCGTGGCTACACCTTC. V usage is TRBV23-1 and J usage is TRBJ1-2, with TRBD1 identical over 11 bases. TRBV23-1 is labeled an ORF, and its function is uncertain. This CDR3 spans 15 amino acids. Unmatched junction bases numbered 8, after V lost 4 bases and J lost 7 bases.

V and J are TRBV11-2 and TRBJ2-2, with TRBD2 as a possible D gene (5 bases). This CDR3 has 15 amino acids. V dropped 1 base and J dropped 8 bases, with 14 bases sitting between them. The germline CDR1 and CDR2 sequences are SGHAT and FQNNGV. The CDR3 loop is CASSLGWSSRGELFF. In nucleotides, the CDR3 is TGTGCCAGCAGCTTAGGGTGGTCTAGCCGGGGGGAGCTGTTTTTT.

The chain carries TRBV4-1 and TRBJ2-7, with a weak D call TRBD2 (6 bases). V lost 4 bases to trimming and J lost 5 bases, with 21 bases between them. This CDR3 comprises 16 residues. Germline CDR1 reads MGHRA; CDR2 reads YSYEKL. In DNA form, the CDR3 reads TGCGCCAGCAGCCTCAGGCCGGACGGGCGGGGCGACGAGCAGTACTTC. It yields the protein CASSLRPDGRGDEQYF.

The rearrangement joins TRBV27 to TRBJ2-1, with 13 bases fitting TRBD2. This CDR3 region has 15 residues. Germline CDR1 is MNHEY and CDR2 is SMNVEV (reference sequence). V was pared by 3 bases and J by 7 bases, with 3 bases of the junction left unmatched. The CDR3 nucleotides are TGTGCCAGCAGTTTCTCGGGACTAGCGGGAAATGAGCAGTTCTTC. Its translation is CASSFSGLAGNEQFF.

V gene TRBV7-8 combines with J gene TRBJ2-3; no reliable D call. With 5 bases removed from V and 2 bases from J, the gap between germline ends came to 8 bases. The germline V gene has CDR1 SGHVS and CDR2 FQNEAQ. The CDR3 is 13 residues long. Here the CDR3 reads CASSALTTDTQYF. DNA for the CDR3: TGTGCCAGCAGCGCCTTAACCACAGATACGCAGTATTTT.

Regarding this clone: Distinct nucleotide sequences in the sample also encode this CDR3. This chain links TRBV2 with TRBJ2-3, with 10 nucleotides matching TRBD1. Unmatched junction bases numbered 10, after V lost 6 bases and J lost 7 bases. The CDR3 has 15 amino acids. From germline, CDR1 is SNHLY and CDR2 FYNNEI. CDR3 region: CASRRETGGANTQYF. CDR3 nucleotides: TGTGCCAGCAGGAGGGAGACAGGGGGCGCAAATACGCAGTATTTT.

As for this clone: The junction departs from germline at one end; a sequencing error may be responsible. The chain links TRBV6-6 to TRBJ2-7; D may be TRBD1 (5 bases). CDR1 MNHNY and CDR2 SVGAGI come from the germline V gene (reference sequence). The CDR3 is 13 amino acids. The CDR3 nucleotides read TGTGCCATCAGTGATAGGGGCGCCTACGAGCAGTACTTC. It specifies CAISDRGAYEQYF.

This clone has a single count. The J gene is TRBJ1-6, the V gene TRBV4-1; D is unclear. The CDR3 covers 12 residues. Germline values: CDR1 MGHRA, CDR2 YSYEKL. With 2 bases removed from V and 6 bases from J, the gap between germline ends came to 2 bases. Written as DNA, the CDR3 is TGCGCCAGCAGCCAATCTAATTCACCCCTCCACTTT. Protein sequence: CASSQSNSPLHF.

The V call is TRBV19, the J call TRBJ2-3; TRBD1 or TRBD2 may be the D gene (5 bases each). The length of the CDR3 is 15 residues. V was clipped by 5 bases and J by 2 bases, with 14 bases between them. Germline lookup yields CDR1 LNHDA and CDR2 SQIVND (reference sequence). This CDR3 is CASSSGTAYTDTQYF. CDR3 sequence (DNA): TGTGCCAGTAGTTCGGGGACGGCTTACACAGATACGCAGTATTTT. Combining the CDR3 with reference TRBV19 and TRBJ2-3 gives the whole variable domain DGGITQSPKYLFRKEGQNVTLSCEQNLNHDAMYWYRQDPGQGLRLIYYSQIVNDFQKGDIAEGYSVSREKKESFPLTVTSAQKNPTAFYLCASSSGTAYTDTQYFGPGTRLTVL.

The chain couples TRBV25-1 to TRBJ1-5, with a possible D match to TRBD1 (6 bases). The V end was cut by 3 bases, the J end by 4 bases, with 13 bases between. The CDR3 runs to 15 residues. Germline V lookup: CDR1 MGHDK, CDR2 SYGVNS. The CDR3 spells CASSDPGAPNQPQHF. The CDR3 bases are TGTGCCAGCAGTGACCCAGGGGCACCAAATCAGCCCCAGCATTTT.

The V call is TRBV28, the J call TRBJ1-1, with TRBD1 as a possible D gene (6 bases). Germline values: CDR1 MDHEN, CDR2 SYDVKM. The V gene lost 6 bases and the J gene lost 6 bases, with 17 bases spanning the gap. This CDR3 contains 14 residues. CDR3 in amino acids: CASRTRDTTPEAFF. CDR3 bases: TGTGCCAGCAGGACCCGGGACACGACCCCTGAAGCTTTCTTT.

The count of this clone is one. V and J are TRBV28 and TRBJ2-7; perhaps TRBD1 as D (6 bases). The J call may not be correct, given that the DNA end is closer to TRBJ2-5. Germline V gene sequence: CDR1 MDHEN, CDR2 SYDVKM. The CDR3 is 14 residues long. CDR3: CASSPGQLQETQYF. The CDR3 DNA is TGTGCCAGCAGTCCCGGACAGTTACAAGAGACCCAGTACTTC.

V gene TRBV5-1 combines with J gene TRBJ2-5; D is ambiguous. The J call may be faulty, since TRBJ2-7 better matches the DNA end. The V gene's germline CDR1 is SGHRS and CDR2 YFSETQ. The CDR3 length is 15 residues. The CDR3 spells CASSLEDPPRYEQYF. CDR3 nucleotide sequence: TGCGCCAGCAGCTTGGAGGATCCGCCTCGGTACGAGCAGTACTTC.

The genes are TRBV29-1 and TRBJ2-3, with D uncertain. Germline V CDR1 and CDR2: SQVTM, ANQGSEA. The CDR3 length is 15 residues. The V end lost 5 bases, the J end lost 2 bases, and 17 bases lay between the germline ends. In DNA, the CDR3 is TGCAGCGTTTTCGACCGTACAGAGATCACAGATACGCAGTATTTT. This sequence encodes CSVFDRTEITDTQYF.

This sequence joins TRBV10-3 and TRBJ1-1; 10 bases match TRBD1. The CDR3 spans 15 residues. The germline V gene encodes CDR1 ENHRY and CDR2 SYGVKD. V gave up 3 bases and J gave up 4 bases; unmatched junction bases: 5. The CDR3 DNA reads as TGTGCCATCAGTGATCCGGACAGGGGGGGCACTGAAGCTTTCTTT. Protein sequence: CAISDPDRGGTEAFF.

The V and J genes are TRBV19 and TRBJ2-3; D is perhaps TRBD2 (5 bases). V was shortened by 4 bases and J by 3 bases, with 8 bases between the two germline ends. CDR1 is LNHDA, CDR2 SQIVND, per germline (reference sequence). This CDR3 spans 13 amino acids. CDR3 sequence (DNA): TGTGCCAGTAGTACTGAGGGAACAGATACGCAGTATTTT. Translation: CASSTEGTDTQYF.

The CDR3, as DNA: TGTGCCAGCAGTCCCTCTGACAGGGTCGGTGGCTACACCTTC. It codes for CASSPSDRVGGYTF. The chain combines TRBV28 with TRBJ1-2; 7 bases agree with TRBD1. This CDR3 comprises 14 residues. Germline V CDR1 and CDR2: MDHEN, SYDVKM. The V gene end was trimmed by 5 bases and the J gene end by 7 bases; junction bases not matched to a gene: 10.

V usage is TRBV6-5 and J usage is TRBJ1-1, with D unclear. Per the germline V gene, CDR1 is MNHEY and CDR2 is SVGAGI. V lost 5 bases, J lost 1 base, and 8 bases lay in between. This CDR3 spans 13 amino acids. CDR3 DNA: TGTGCCAGCAGTAGGGTGTGGAACACTGAAGCTTTCTTT. Protein product: CASSRVWNTEAFF.